These 28 T cell receptor beta chains were all obtained from the same sample, sequenced in a study of control samples from healthy donors and cancer patients. Produced via immunoSEQ multiplex PCR; TCRdb's table is partial and in-frame only. Among 100,000 to 150,000 clones, more than 90% were seen once, and the ten largest hold around 5.8%. The source material was blood. The source is a man between 18 and 35 years old in good health.

This chain uses TRBV27 with TRBJ1-6; weak D call: TRBD1 (5 bases). V shed 6 bases and J shed 0 bases, with 12 bases lying between them. The CDR3 extends over 16 amino acids. Germline-derived CDR1 and CDR2 are MNHEY and SMNVEV (reference sequence). The CDR3 loop reads CASRTKGSSYNSPLHF. The DNA of the CDR3 is TGTGCCAGCAGAACGAAGGGGAGCTCCTATAATTCACCCCTCCACTTT.

The rearrangement links TRBV4-2 to TRBJ2-5; possibly TRBD1 for D (5 bases). Looked up from germline, CDR1 is LGHNA and CDR2 is YNFKEQ. The V end lost 1 base, the J end lost 5 bases, and 11 bases lay between the germline ends. The CDR3 extends over 14 amino acids. Here the CDR3 DNA reads TGTGCCAGCAGCCAAGGGTCTAAGGGGGAGACCCAGTACTTC. Amino acids: CASSQGSKGETQYF.

This chain joins TRBV2 and TRBJ1-1; D is possibly TRBD1 (6 bases). Deletions cut 7 bases from V and 5 bases from J, with 23 bases between. This CDR3 is 16 amino acids long. CDR1 is SNHLY and CDR2 is FYNNEI in the germline V gene. The CDR3 DNA follows: TGTGCCAGCACCAAGGAAGAACAGGGAGCGGGGACTGAAGCTTTCTTT. Protein: CASTKEEQGAGTEAFF.

This chain uses TRBV5-4 with TRBJ1-2; unclear D gene. The CDR3 runs 15 residues. Trimming took 0 bases from V and 8 from J, leaving 17 bases between them. Germline V lookup: CDR1 SGHNT, CDR2 YYREEE (reference sequence). In DNA form, the CDR3 reads TGTGCCAGCAGCTTGGCCCCGAGTGGTCCTATGGGCTACACCTTC. It encodes CASSLAPSGPMGYTF.

This chain joins TRBV10-3 and TRBJ1-2, with D perhaps matching TRBD1 (5 bases). The CDR3 runs 13 residues. Looked up from germline, CDR1 is ENHRY and CDR2 is SYGVKD. Between the trimmed V and J ends, which lost 6 bases and 7 bases, there was a span of 15 bases. The CDR3: CAISQGEGGGYTF. DNA of the CDR3: TGTGCCATCAGCCAAGGGGAGGGAGGTGGCTACACCTTC.

This rearrangement joins TRBV6-5 to TRBJ2-3, with 10 bases identical to TRBD2. The V gene end was trimmed by 5 bases and the J gene end by 3 bases; junction bases not matched to a gene: 2. Germline V gene data show CDR1 as MNHEY and CDR2 as SVGAGI. The CDR3 is made up of 14 amino acids. CDR3 in amino acids: CASSTSGVTDTQYF. In DNA, the CDR3 is TGTGCCAGCAGTACTAGCGGGGTAACAGATACGCAGTATTTT.

The rearrangement links TRBV6-1 to TRBJ2-2; TRBD1 aligns across 9 bases. The ends lost 2 bases at V and 5 bases at J; junction bases unmatched: 9. CDR1 and CDR2 (germline): MNHNS, SASEGT. The CDR3 extends over 17 amino acids. CDR3 amino acids: CASSERGQGLKTGELFF. CDR3 DNA sequence: TGTGCCAGCAGTGAAAGGGGACAGGGCTTGAAGACCGGGGAGCTGTTTTTT.

This chain joins TRBV12-3 or TRBV12-4 and TRBJ2-3; D may match TRBD1 or TRBD2 (6 bases each). The CDR3 loop spans 13 amino acids. Trimming took off 5 bases at V and 4 bases at J, with 10 bases between the two ends. CDR3 in DNA: TGTGCCAGCAGTCGGGGGCCCCCAGATACGCAGTATTTT. Protein product: CASSRGPPDTQYF.

The V and J genes are TRBV27 and TRBJ1-5; TRBD1 is a possible D gene (5 bases). The CDR3 is made up of 14 amino acids. Trimming took off 5 bases at V and 0 bases at J, with 8 bases between the two ends. Germline lookup yields CDR1 MNHEY and CDR2 SMNVEV (reference sequence). The CDR3 nucleotides are TGTGCCAGCAGTGGAGACAGTAGCAATCAGCCCCAGCATTTT. Its translation is CASSGDSSNQPQHF.

This clone was seen once. V is TRBV9 and J is TRBJ2-5; 7 nucleotides line up with TRBD2. There are 14 residues in the CDR3. V gave up 2 bases and J gave up 5 bases; unmatched junction bases: 6. Germline V lookup: CDR1 SGDLS, CDR2 YYNGEE. The CDR3 coding sequence is TGTGCCAGCAGCGTCGACGGGGGGTGGGAGACCCAGTACTTC. Translated: CASSVDGGWETQYF.

The chain has TRBV6-2 or TRBV6-3 and TRBJ2-2, with TRBD2 matching 9 bases. The V gene's germline CDR1 is MNHEY and CDR2 SVGEGT. This CDR3 contains 14 residues. V shed 5 bases and J 8 bases; nucleotides not matched to a gene: 6. The chain's CDR3 is CASSTHGLAGELFF. CDR3 nucleotide sequence: TGTGCCAGCAGTACCCACGGACTAGCGGGGGAGCTGTTTTTT.

This chain connects TRBV5-4 to TRBJ1-2; D is unresolved. This CDR3 has 13 amino acids. Trimming removed 0 bases at V and 5 bases at J, with 8 bases between. The germline V gene has CDR1 SGHNT and CDR2 YYREEE (reference sequence). The CDR3 loop is CASSLEEAYGYTF. CDR3 nucleotides: TGTGCCAGCAGCTTGGAGGAGGCTTATGGCTACACCTTC. The complete variable domain, with remaining parts taken from reference TRBV5-4 and TRBJ1-2, reads ETGVTQSPTHLIKTRGQQVTLRCSSQSGHNTVSWYQQALGQGPQFIFQYYREEENGRGNFPPRFSGLQFPNYSSELNVNALELDDSALYLCASSLEEAYGYTFGSGTRLTVV.

The J gene is TRBJ1-2, the V gene TRBV2, with unresolved D. V lost 7 bases and J lost 8, with 11 bases in between. The CDR3 has 11 amino acids. The germline CDR1 and CDR2 sequences are SNHLY and FYNNEI. CDR3 in amino acids: CASTRVAGYTF. DNA of the CDR3: TGTGCCAGCACCCGGGTCGCCGGCTACACCTTC.

The chain joins TRBV6-1 to TRBJ1-4; TRBD1 aligns across 8 bases. The CDR3 is 15 residues long. Trimming cost V 5 bases and J 8 bases; bases outside gene matches: 10. The germline V gene has CDR1 MNHNS and CDR2 SASEGT. This CDR3 reads CASSPDRAREEKLFF. As DNA, the CDR3 is TGTGCCAGCAGTCCGGACAGGGCGCGGGAGGAAAAACTGTTTTTT.

This chain joins TRBV9 and TRBJ2-5; 8 bases agree with TRBD2. V shed 3 bases and J 1 base; nucleotides not matched to a gene: 8. From germline, CDR1 is SGDLS and CDR2 YYNGEE. This CDR3 is 16 amino acids long. The chain's CDR3 is CASSAASGRFQETQYF. Here the CDR3 DNA reads TGTGCCAGCAGCGCCGCTAGCGGGCGGTTCCAAGAGACCCAGTACTTC.

The rearrangement links TRBV6-5 to TRBJ1-6; D unclear. Germline lookup yields CDR1 MNHEY and CDR2 SVGAGI. V was shortened by 6 bases and J by 11 bases, with 14 bases between the two germline ends. CDR3 length: 13 amino acids. CDR3 sequence: CASRSRTTPPLHF. The CDR3 DNA sequence: TGTGCCAGCAGGAGTAGGACGACGCCACCCCTCCACTTT.

To note about this clone: A junction boundary mismatches the germline segment, possibly from a read error. The CDR3 is CASSPPEYPGGRF. CDR3 in DNA: TGTGCCAGCTCACCACCGGAATATCCAGGGGGTAGATTT. The chain links TRBV18 to TRBJ1-1, with 7 bases matching TRBD1. The CDR3 is made up of 13 amino acids. Germline-derived CDR1 and CDR2 are KGHSH and LQKENI.

The J gene is TRBJ2-7, the V gene TRBV25-1, with 7 bases that match TRBD1. Germline V gene data show CDR1 as MGHDK and CDR2 as SYGVNS. After removal of 3 bases from V and 6 bases from J, the junction contained 2 bases not matched to a gene. This CDR3 spans 12 amino acids. The CDR3 DNA reads as TGTGCCAGCAGTGACAGGGGGAGCGAGCAGTACTTC. It translates to CASSDRGSEQYF.

On this clone: At one end, the junction sequence differs from germline, possibly due to a read error. J is TRBJ2-1 and V is TRBV6-1; no definite D call. The CDR3 is made up of 13 amino acids. Germline CDR1 MNHNS, CDR2 SASEGT. In nucleotides, the CDR3 is TGTGCCGGCAGTGAATATAGGCTGAATGAGCAGTTCTTC. Translated, it gives CAGSEYRLNEQFF.

The V gene is TRBV9, the J gene TRBJ1-2, with unresolved D. The CDR3 runs to 15 residues. Germline CDR1 and CDR2: SGDLS and YYNGEE. With 1 base removed from V and 2 bases from J, the gap between germline ends came to 12 bases. CDR3 amino acids: CASSVSGELNYGYTF. The CDR3 DNA reads TGTGCCAGCAGCGTAAGCGGGGAGCTGAACTATGGCTACACCTTC.

The table lists this clone with a count of one. The chain carries TRBV12-1 and TRBJ1-4; TRBD1, as called in the table, went unchecked against the DNA. TRBV12-1 is a pseudogene locus. The CDR3 is made up of 14 amino acids. CDR3 in amino acids: CASSGTGRNEKLFF. CDR3 DNA sequence: TGTGCCAGCAGCGGCACAGGGAGAAATGAAAAACTGTTTTTT.

V is TRBV15 and J is TRBJ1-3; 8 nucleotides agree with TRBD1. The CDR3 has 18 residues. CDR1 and CDR2 (germline): LNHNV, YYDKDF (reference sequence). Trimming took 0 bases from V and 3 from J; bases not matched to a gene: 10. The DNA for the CDR3 is TGTGCCACCAGCAGAGAGCGCACAGGGGGGGGCTTTGGAAACACCATATATTTT. Protein sequence: CATSRERTGGGFGNTIYF.

This clone was found once. The chain links TRBV12-3 or TRBV12-4 to TRBJ2-7; TRBD1 or TRBD2 may be the D gene (5 bases each). The CDR3 extends over 13 amino acids. V was pared by 6 bases and J by 2 bases, with 11 bases between. The CDR3 nucleotides read TGTGCCAGCAGCGTTACGGGACCCTACGAGCAGTACTTC. Residues: CASSVTGPYEQYF.

As concerns this clone: The same CDR3 is also encoded by other DNA sequences in this sample. The rearrangement uses TRBV18 and TRBJ2-5, with unresolved D. V dropped 3 bases and J dropped 5 bases, with 7 bases sitting between them. CDR1 is KGHSH and CDR2 is LQKENI in the germline V gene. The CDR3 sequence is 12 residues long. The CDR3 protein is CASSPAGETQYF. CDR3 nucleotides: TGTGCCAGCTCACCGGCCGGGGAGACCCAGTACTTC.

The chain employs TRBV21-1 and TRBJ1-2. TRBV21-1 is recorded as a pseudogene. CDR3 length equals 12 residues. The CDR3 DNA reads TGTGCCAGCAGCAAAGAATTCGACGGCCCCGTCTTC. It encodes CASSKEFDGPVF.

V and J are TRBV6-6 and TRBJ1-4, with TRBD1 matching 8 bases. Losses at the gene ends were 0 bases for V and 8 bases for J; bases not matched to a gene: 8. CDR1 is MNHNY, CDR2 SVGAGI, per germline (reference sequence). The CDR3 has 16 amino acids. Here the CDR3 DNA reads TGTGCCAGCAGTTACTCGATTACAGGGGGAAGGGAAAAACTGTTTTTT. As protein: CASSYSITGGREKLFF.

The V gene is TRBV2, the J gene TRBJ1-3; 8 bases align to TRBD1. The germline V gene encodes CDR1 SNHLY and CDR2 FYNNEI. The V gene end was trimmed by 6 bases and the J gene end by 8 bases; junction bases not matched to a gene: 6. The CDR3 sequence is 13 residues long. Here the CDR3 reads CASSGTGGDTIYF. In DNA form, the CDR3 reads TGTGCCAGCAGCGGGACAGGCGGGGACACCATATATTTT.

V usage is TRBV9 and J usage is TRBJ1-2; TRBD1 matches at 9 bases. Germline V gives CDR1 SGDLS, CDR2 YYNGEE. V trimming: 2 bases; J trimming: 4 bases; junction bases outside the gene matches: 3. There are 14 residues in the CDR3. The CDR3 region has the DNA TGTGCCAGCAGCGTCACAGGGGGCCCCTATGGCTACACCTTC. Its translation: CASSVTGGPYGYTF.